This TCR beta chain stems from a study of neurological immune-mediated disorders. Overall study findings and caveats: No CDR3 amino acid sequences were shared by expanded clones across subjects, suggesting private repertoires in all groups. According to phylogenetic grouping, one related-CDR3 cluster, a possible signature, contained the repertoires of 18 of 34 multiple sclerosis patients.

TCRdb independently ran MiXCR on the 5' RACE reads; one entry per CDR3 protein. The data hold more than 50,000 distinct CDR3 sequences, with around 3.8% observed a single time. This CDR3 is 14 amino acids long. The germline V gene encodes CDR1 DFQATT and CDR2 SNEGSKA (reference sequence). J was trimmed by 5 bases and V by 6 bases; bases with no gene match: 6. This clonotype has at least ten counts. Its antigen is not known. The sample taken for sequencing was PBMCs. This chain links TRBV20-1 with TRBJ2-3, with 12 nucleotides matching TRBD1. The sequence was obtained from a woman between 45 and 65 years old with multiple sclerosis. CDR3 protein: CSARDRGHGDTQYF. DNA for the CDR3: TGCAGTGCCCGGGACAGGGGGCATGGAGATACGCAGTATTTT.